This T cell receptor (beta chain) was documented in a study of cytomegalovirus exposure and HLA in healthy donors. Overall study results and limits: In vitro work confirmed that a few CMV-associated chains recognize CMV antigens. Upon later analysis, TCR association rates were observed to vary by HLA locus, being highest for DRB1 and lowest for HLA-C. A later analysis linked 15,000 to 20,000 TCR beta sequences to HLA alleles at 0.05 false discovery rate.

This clone was picked up a small number of times. Its specificity is not known. The PCR used 60 Vbeta and 13 Jbeta primers. In the study's own analysis: Some 11 million of the approximately 80 million unique TCR beta chains counted in a later analysis were shared. TCRdb keeps only in-frame clones here, not all; method: immunoSEQ multiplex PCR. V, J and clone size were drawn from that table, and D and trimming were deduced from the DNA. The sample shows almost 85,000 clones, 78% of them seen only once. The CDR3 extends over 15 amino acids. Unmatched junction bases numbered 6, after V lost 4 bases and J lost 2 bases. Germline V gives CDR1 LGHNA, CDR2 YSLEER.

Source material: PBMCs. This chain uses TRBV4-3 with TRBJ2-3, with TRBD2 identical over 7 bases. The sequence derives from a male donor in good health and CMV-seropositive. The CDR3 DNA follows: TGCGCCAGCAGCCCGGATAGCGGGTTCACAGATACGCAGTATTTT. This codes for CASSPDSGFTDTQYF.